This T cell receptor beta chain is from a study of cytomegalovirus exposure and HLA in healthy donors. PCR amplification relied on 60 Vbeta primers (plus 13 Jbeta primers). TCRdb keeps only in-frame clones here, not all; method: immunoSEQ multiplex PCR. The table lists approximately 200,000 clones, 70% to 80% of them singletons. Trimming left V 3 bases short and J 2 bases short, with 10 bases between. The CDR3 contains 14 residues. Looked up from germline, CDR1 is SGHNT and CDR2 is YENEEA. The chain carries TRBV11-3 and TRBJ2-5; tentatively, D is TRBD1 (6 bases). The sample comprised PBMCs. This receptor was obtained from a man aged 25-45 years in good health and CMV-seronegative. CDR3 DNA sequence: TGTGCCAGCAGCTTTCCCAGGGGACAAGAGACCCAGTACTTC. Residues: CASSFPRGQETQYF.